The sequence of this T cell receptor (beta chain) was determined in a study of neurological immune-mediated disorders. Findings of the study overall: The expanded clones of different subjects shared no CDR3 amino acid sequences (suggesting private repertoires in all groups). A possible signature appeared as one related-CDR3 cluster, in which phylogenetic grouping placed the repertoires of 18 of 34 multiple sclerosis patients.

This clonotype showed up many times. The antigen is undetermined. Germline V lookup: CDR1 DFQATT, CDR2 SNEGSKA (reference sequence). The CDR3 runs 16 residues. V was clipped by 5 bases and J by 4 bases, with 21 bases between them. Each TCR transcript was tagged with a 10-nucleotide random UMI during 5'RACE. In TCRdb, the 5' RACE reads were re-called with MiXCR into one record per CDR3 protein. The table has 66,000 or so distinct CDR3 sequences, 3.4% seen once. The clonotype originates from a man aged 40-49 years with multiple sclerosis. The chain is built from TRBV20-1 and TRBJ2-1; D is possibly TRBD2 (6 bases). Material for sequencing was PBMCs. In nucleotides, the CDR3 is TGCAGTGCTTGGGGTGTCTGGGCGGGGAGATACAATGAGCAGTTCTTC. Protein product: CSAWGVWAGRYNEQFF.